The rows below give T cell receptor beta chains drawn from one sample of a study of cytomegalovirus exposure and HLA in healthy donors. TCRdb keeps only in-frame clones here, not all; method: immunoSEQ multiplex PCR. The repertoire consists of 150,000 to 200,000 clones, with roughly 88% occurring once and the leading ten covering about 1.4%. Material: PBMCs. The receptors were sampled from a woman between 18 and 30 years old in good health and CMV-seronegative. The CDR3 runs from the conserved cysteine through the conserved F or W. The order of the fields is CDR3 protein, CDR3 DNA, J gene, V gene, D gene, clone size. A D gene is named only where the DNA matches it firmly. Only some rows state a clone size, as once, few, many or a class for expanded clones.

cdr3_aa: CASSIRGTPINSNQPQHF; cdr3_nt: TGTGCCAGTAGTATCAGGGGGACTCCAATTAATAGCAATCAGCCCCAGCATTTT; j_call: TRBJ1-5; v_call: TRBV19; d_call: TRBD1; clone_size: .
cdr3_aa: CASNPTGTATYEQYF; cdr3_nt: TGTGCCAGCAATCCTACCGGGACAGCTACCTACGAGCAGTACTTC; j_call: TRBJ2-7; v_call: TRBV6-5; d_call: TRBD1; clone_size: .
cdr3_aa: CASSLGQGIYGYTF; cdr3_nt: TGTGCCAGCAGCTTGGGACAGGGGATCTATGGCTACACCTTC; j_call: TRBJ1-2; v_call: TRBV5-6; d_call: TRBD1; clone_size: few
cdr3_aa: CASSNSGGPYNEQFF; cdr3_nt: TGTGCCAGCAGTAATAGCGGGGGGCCGTACAATGAGCAGTTCTTC; j_call: TRBJ2-1; v_call: TRBV6-5; d_call: TRBD2; clone_size: .
cdr3_aa: CASSSWGPRGNEQFF; cdr3_nt: TGTGCCAGCAGTTCATGGGGCCCCCGGGGGAATGAGCAGTTCTTC; j_call: TRBJ2-1; v_call: TRBV28; d_call: .; clone_size: .
cdr3_aa: CASSSRDWALYGYTF; cdr3_nt: TGTGCCAGCAGTTCCCGGGACTGGGCCCTCTATGGCTACACCTTC; j_call: TRBJ1-2; v_call: TRBV6-5; d_call: .; clone_size: .
cdr3_aa: CASRGEWGLEKLFF; cdr3_nt: TGTGCCAGCAGGGGGGAGTGGGGGCTCGAAAAACTGTTTTTT; j_call: TRBJ1-4; v_call: TRBV2; d_call: .; clone_size: once
cdr3_aa: CASSLGTGSYEQYF; cdr3_nt: TGTGCCAGCAGCTTAGGGACAGGGAGCTACGAGCAGTACTTC; j_call: TRBJ2-7; v_call: TRBV7-9; d_call: TRBD1; clone_size: .
cdr3_aa: CAWSAGETQYF; cdr3_nt: TGTGCCTGGAGCGCGGGGGAGACCCAGTACTTC; j_call: TRBJ2-5; v_call: TRBV30; d_call: .; clone_size: .
cdr3_aa: CAINGQGNYEQYF; cdr3_nt: TGTGCCATCAACGGACAGGGCAACTACGAGCAGTACTTC; j_call: TRBJ2-7; v_call: TRBV10-3; d_call: TRBD1; clone_size: .
cdr3_aa: CASNLGQGSYGYTF; cdr3_nt: TGTGCCAGCAACCTAGGACAGGGGAGCTATGGCTACACCTTC; j_call: TRBJ1-2; v_call: TRBV6-5; d_call: TRBD1; clone_size: .
cdr3_aa: CASSWTGGTEAFF; cdr3_nt: TGTGCCAGCAGCTGGACAGGGGGCACTGAAGCTTTCTTT; j_call: TRBJ1-1; v_call: TRBV6-1; d_call: TRBD1; clone_size: .
cdr3_aa: CASRARDTGNTEAFF; cdr3_nt: TGTGCCAGCAGGGCCCGGGACACCGGGAACACTGAAGCTTTCTTT; j_call: TRBJ1-1; v_call: TRBV2; d_call: .; clone_size: .
cdr3_aa: CASSVASGGARETQYF; cdr3_nt: TGTGCCAGCAGCGTAGCTAGCGGGGGGGCACGAGAGACCCAGTACTTC; j_call: TRBJ2-5; v_call: TRBV9; d_call: TRBD2; clone_size: .
cdr3_aa: CASTIMGQGKGNGYGYTF; cdr3_nt: TGTGCCAGCACCATCATGGGACAGGGAAAGGGGAATGGGTATGGCTACACCTTC; j_call: TRBJ1-2; v_call: TRBV5-4; d_call: TRBD1; clone_size: .
cdr3_aa: CASSLALRGRTEAFF; cdr3_nt: TGTGCCAGCAGCTTAGCCCTTCGCGGCCGCACTGAAGCTTTCTTT; j_call: TRBJ1-1; v_call: TRBV11-3; d_call: .; clone_size: .
cdr3_aa: CASSSSTGRTSGNTIYF; cdr3_nt: TGTGCCAGCAGCTCCTCTACAGGACGGACCTCTGGAAACACCATATATTTT; j_call: TRBJ1-3; v_call: TRBV11-1; d_call: .; clone_size: .
cdr3_aa: CASSTQSLPDTQYF; cdr3_nt: TGTGCCAGTAGTACCCAGTCCCTGCCAGATACGCAGTATTTT; j_call: TRBJ2-3; v_call: TRBV19; d_call: .; clone_size: once
cdr3_aa: CASSRVPGLVYGYTF; cdr3_nt: TGTGCCAGTAGTCGAGTCCCGGGACTTGTCTATGGCTACACCTTC; j_call: TRBJ1-2; v_call: TRBV19; d_call: .; clone_size: .
cdr3_aa: CASSYATGQVYGYTF; cdr3_nt: TGTGCCAGCAGTTACGCTACGGGACAGGTTTATGGCTACACCTTC; j_call: TRBJ1-2; v_call: TRBV6-5; d_call: TRBD1; clone_size: once
cdr3_aa: CATSVRDTNSPLHF; cdr3_nt: TGTGCCACCAGCGTCCGGGACACCAATTCACCCCTCCACTTT; j_call: TRBJ1-6; v_call: TRBV15; d_call: .; clone_size: .
cdr3_aa: CASSGRTVGRSSYNSPLHF; cdr3_nt: TGTGCCAGCAGTGGGAGGACAGTAGGACGGAGCTCCTATAATTCACCCCTCCACTTT; j_call: TRBJ1-6; v_call: TRBV6-1; d_call: .; clone_size: .
cdr3_aa: CASSPGGTTNEKLFF; cdr3_nt: TGTGCCAGCAGCCCTGGCGGGACAACTAATGAAAAACTGTTTTTT; j_call: TRBJ1-4; v_call: TRBV5-4; d_call: .; clone_size: .
cdr3_aa: CAWSQGIQTQYF; cdr3_nt: TGTGCCTGGAGTCAGGGAATACAGACCCAGTACTTC; j_call: TRBJ2-5; v_call: TRBV30; d_call: .; clone_size: .
cdr3_aa: CASSKGTGYETQYF; cdr3_nt: TGTGCCAGTAGTAAGGGGACAGGGTACGAGACCCAGTACTTC; j_call: TRBJ2-5; v_call: TRBV19; d_call: TRBD1; clone_size: .
cdr3_aa: CASSSTGTGTLWAQYF; cdr3_nt: TGTGCCAGCAGTTCCACCGGGACAGGGACCCTGTGGGCCCAGTACTTC; j_call: TRBJ2-5; v_call: TRBV28; d_call: TRBD1; clone_size: .
cdr3_aa: CASSSFLRGNTIYF; cdr3_nt: TGTGCCAGCAGTTCCTTCTTGAGAGGAAACACCATATATTTT; j_call: TRBJ1-3; v_call: TRBV28; d_call: .; clone_size: .
cdr3_aa: CASSATDTQYF; cdr3_nt: TGCGCCAGCAGTGCAACAGATACGCAGTATTTT; j_call: TRBJ2-3; v_call: TRBV10-2; d_call: .; clone_size: .
cdr3_aa: CASSAGQGGGYTF; cdr3_nt: TGCGCCAGCAGTGCCGGACAGGGAGGCGGCTACACCTTC; j_call: TRBJ1-2; v_call: TRBV10-1; d_call: TRBD1; clone_size: .
cdr3_aa: CASSPKGGRYSEQYF; cdr3_nt: TGTGCCAGCAGCCCTAAAGGGGGTAGGTACTCCGAGCAGTACTTC; j_call: TRBJ2-7; v_call: TRBV7-2; d_call: .; clone_size: .
cdr3_aa: CASSYGTSGANVLTF; cdr3_nt: TGTGCCAGCAGTTATGGGACTAGTGGGGCCAACGTCCTGACTTTC; j_call: TRBJ2-6; v_call: TRBV6-5; d_call: TRBD2; clone_size: .
cdr3_aa: CASSPKTSQFF; cdr3_nt: TGTGCCAGCAGCCCTAAGACTAGCCAGTTCTTC; j_call: TRBJ2-1; v_call: TRBV7-2; d_call: TRBD2; clone_size: .
cdr3_aa: CATSRALHTGGSEAFF; cdr3_nt: TGTGCCACCAGCAGAGCCCTCCACACAGGGGGCTCTGAAGCTTTCTTT; j_call: TRBJ1-1; v_call: TRBV15; d_call: TRBD1; clone_size: .
cdr3_aa: CASSALTGLANEQFF; cdr3_nt: TGCGCCAGCAGTGCGCTAACGGGACTCGCCAATGAGCAGTTCTTC; j_call: TRBJ2-1; v_call: TRBV10-1; d_call: .; clone_size: .
cdr3_aa: CASSWDKQHTQYF; cdr3_nt: TGTGCCAGCAGCTGGGACAAGCAACATACGCAGTATTTT; j_call: TRBJ2-3; v_call: TRBV13; d_call: .; clone_size: .
cdr3_aa: CASLSGNSYNSPLHF; cdr3_nt: TGTGCCAGTTTATCGGGGAACTCCTATAATTCACCCCTCCACTTT; j_call: TRBJ1-6; v_call: TRBV2; d_call: .; clone_size: .
cdr3_aa: CASRAQGASSYEQYF; cdr3_nt: TGTGCCAGCAGAGCACAGGGGGCTTCCTCCTACGAGCAGTACTTC; j_call: TRBJ2-7; v_call: TRBV6-1; d_call: TRBD1; clone_size: .
cdr3_aa: CASSPRQTTEAFF; cdr3_nt: TGTGCCAGCTCACCACGACAGACGACTGAAGCTTTCTTT; j_call: TRBJ1-1; v_call: TRBV18; d_call: .; clone_size: few
cdr3_aa: CASSPRDSGSPLHF; cdr3_nt: TGTGCCAGCAGTCCTCGGGACTCAGGGTCACCCCTCCACTTT; j_call: TRBJ1-6; v_call: TRBV6-6; d_call: .; clone_size: few
cdr3_aa: CASSPTIDTQYF; cdr3_nt: TGTGCCAGCTCACCCACTATTGATACGCAGTATTTT; j_call: TRBJ2-3; v_call: TRBV18; d_call: .; clone_size: .